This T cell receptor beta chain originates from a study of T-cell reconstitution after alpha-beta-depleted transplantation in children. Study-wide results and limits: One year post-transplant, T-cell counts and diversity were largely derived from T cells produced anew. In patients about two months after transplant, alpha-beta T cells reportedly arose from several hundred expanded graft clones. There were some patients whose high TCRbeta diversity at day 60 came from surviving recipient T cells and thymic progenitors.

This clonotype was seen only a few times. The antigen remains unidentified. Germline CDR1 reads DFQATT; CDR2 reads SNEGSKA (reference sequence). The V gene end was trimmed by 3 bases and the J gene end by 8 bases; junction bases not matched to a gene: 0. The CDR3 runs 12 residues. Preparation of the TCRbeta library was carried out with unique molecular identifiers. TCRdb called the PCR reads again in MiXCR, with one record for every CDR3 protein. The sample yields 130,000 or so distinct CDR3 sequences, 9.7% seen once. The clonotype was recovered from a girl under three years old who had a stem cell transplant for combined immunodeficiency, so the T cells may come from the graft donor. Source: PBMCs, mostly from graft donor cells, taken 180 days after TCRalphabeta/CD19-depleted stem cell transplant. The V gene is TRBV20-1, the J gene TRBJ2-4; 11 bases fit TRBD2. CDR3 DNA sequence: TGCAGTGCTAGGGGACTAGCGGACATTCAGTACTTC. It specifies CSARGLADIQYF.